The 4 T cell receptor beta chains below were found in one sample sequenced in a study of CD8 T cells in Susac syndrome. Random hexamers were used to reverse transcribe roughly 0.5 to 1 ug of RNA. TCRdb reprocessed the immunoSEQ multiplex PCR reads with MiXCR, giving one entry per CDR3 protein. Of approximately 280,000 distinct CDR3 sequences listed, around 84% are singletons. The sample comprised CD8+ T cells from PBMCs. Every receptor here comes from a human donor with multiple sclerosis.

This chain joins TRBV10-1 and TRBJ2-5, with D maybe TRBD2 (6 bases). Deletions cut 2 bases from V and 1 base from J, with 14 bases between. Looked up from germline, CDR1 is WNHNN and CDR2 is SYGVQD (reference sequence). This CDR3 comprises 16 residues. As DNA, the CDR3 is TGCGCCAGCAGTGAGGGAGCGGAGGGGATCCAAGAGACCCAGTACTTC. Translating it yields CASSEGAEGIQETQYF.

This rearrangement joins TRBV7-9 to TRBJ2-1; no definite D call. The CDR3 consists of 12 residues. Germline V lookup: CDR1 SEHNR, CDR2 FQNEAQ (reference sequence). V lost 1 base and J lost 8, with 6 bases in between. DNA of the CDR3: TGTGCCAGCAGCTTAGGGGCGTATGAGCAGTTCTTC. Amino acid sequence: CASSLGAYEQFF.

This chain connects TRBV9 to TRBJ2-3; TRBD2 might be the D (6 bases). Trimming cost V 3 bases and J 8 bases, with 19 bases left between them. Germline V gene sequence: CDR1 SGDLS, CDR2 YYNGEE. The CDR3 contains 15 residues. The chain's CDR3 is CASSDLGTATGTQYF. The CDR3 nucleotides are TGTGCCAGCAGCGACCTCGGGACTGCCACTGGTACGCAGTATTTT.

The chain has TRBV6-5 and TRBJ2-6; possible D gene TRBD1, 5 bases. Looked up from germline, CDR1 is MNHEY and CDR2 is SVGAGI. V lost 2 bases to trimming and J lost 0 bases, with 5 bases between them. The CDR3 extends over 15 amino acids. For the CDR3, the DNA is TGTGCCAGCAGTTACCAGGGCTCTGGGGCCAACGTCCTGACTTTC. It encodes CASSYQGSGANVLTF.